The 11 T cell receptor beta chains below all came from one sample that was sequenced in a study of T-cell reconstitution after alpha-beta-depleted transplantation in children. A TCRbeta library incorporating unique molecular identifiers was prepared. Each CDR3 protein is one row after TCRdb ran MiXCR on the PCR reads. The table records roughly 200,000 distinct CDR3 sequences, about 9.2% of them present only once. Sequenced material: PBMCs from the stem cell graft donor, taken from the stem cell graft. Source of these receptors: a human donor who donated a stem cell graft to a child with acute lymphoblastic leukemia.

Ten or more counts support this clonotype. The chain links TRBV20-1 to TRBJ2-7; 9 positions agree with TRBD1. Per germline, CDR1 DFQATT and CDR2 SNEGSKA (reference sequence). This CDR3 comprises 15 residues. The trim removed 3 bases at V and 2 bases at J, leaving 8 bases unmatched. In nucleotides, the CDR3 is TGCAGTGCTAGTTTTACAGGGGGCCGGACCTACGAGCAGTACTTC. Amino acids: CSASFTGGRTYEQYF.

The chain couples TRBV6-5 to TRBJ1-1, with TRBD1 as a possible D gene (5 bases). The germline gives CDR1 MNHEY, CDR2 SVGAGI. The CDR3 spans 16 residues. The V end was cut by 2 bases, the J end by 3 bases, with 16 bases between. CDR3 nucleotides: TGTGCCAGCAGTTACAAAAGGGTTGGGGGGGACACTGAAGCTTTCTTT. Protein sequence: CASSYKRVGGDTEAFF.

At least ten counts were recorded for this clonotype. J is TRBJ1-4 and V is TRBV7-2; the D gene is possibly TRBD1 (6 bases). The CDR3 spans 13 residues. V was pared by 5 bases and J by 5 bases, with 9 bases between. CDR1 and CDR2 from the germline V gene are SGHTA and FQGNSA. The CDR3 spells CASSGTLNEKLFF. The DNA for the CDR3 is TGTGCCAGCAGCGGGACACTGAATGAAAAACTGTTTTTT.

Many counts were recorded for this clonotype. CDR3 loop: CASTPEGGANNEQFF. DNA of the CDR3: TGTGCCAGCACCCCTGAGGGGGGGGCCAACAATGAGCAGTTCTTC. This chain links TRBV9 with TRBJ2-1, with D possibly being TRBD2 (7 bases). CDR3 length: 15 amino acids. The V and J ends lost 6 bases and 5 bases respectively, with 18 bases between them. Germline V gives CDR1 SGDLS, CDR2 YYNGEE.

The DNA for the CDR3 is TGTGCCAGCAGTGAGGGAGTCAACTCTGGAAACACCATATATTTT. It translates to CASSEGVNSGNTIYF. The rearrangement uses TRBV25-1 and TRBJ1-3; D unresolved. V was pared by 3 bases and J by 0 bases, with 9 bases between. This CDR3 is 15 amino acids long. The germline CDR1 and CDR2 sequences are MGHDK and SYGVNS.

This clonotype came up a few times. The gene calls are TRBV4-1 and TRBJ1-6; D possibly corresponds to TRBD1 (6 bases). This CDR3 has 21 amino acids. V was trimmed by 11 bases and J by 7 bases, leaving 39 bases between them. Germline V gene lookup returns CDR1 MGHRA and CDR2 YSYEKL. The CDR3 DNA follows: TGCGCCCCGGGGGCGGACCTATTTGCTATTCTCCCTTGTTCCGGGAATTCACCCCTCCACTTT. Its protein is CAPGADLFAILPCSGNSPLHF.

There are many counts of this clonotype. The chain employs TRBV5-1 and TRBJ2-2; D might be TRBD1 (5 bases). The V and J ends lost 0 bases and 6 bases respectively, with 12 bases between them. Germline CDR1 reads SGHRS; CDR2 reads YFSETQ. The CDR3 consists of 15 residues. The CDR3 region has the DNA TGCGCCAGCAGCTTGGGACATGGGGCCGCCGGGGAGCTGTTTTTT. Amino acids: CASSLGHGAAGELFF.

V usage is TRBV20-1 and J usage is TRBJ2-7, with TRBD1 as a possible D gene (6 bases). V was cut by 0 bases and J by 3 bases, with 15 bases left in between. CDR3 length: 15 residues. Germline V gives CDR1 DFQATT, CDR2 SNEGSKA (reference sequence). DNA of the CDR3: TGCAGTGCTAGAGAGGGGGCAAAGGGGAGCTACGAGCAGTACTTC. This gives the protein CSAREGAKGSYEQYF.

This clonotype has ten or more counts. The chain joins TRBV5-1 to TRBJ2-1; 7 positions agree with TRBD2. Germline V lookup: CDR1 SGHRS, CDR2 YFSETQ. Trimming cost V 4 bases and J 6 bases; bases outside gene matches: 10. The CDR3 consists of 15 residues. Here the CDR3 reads CASSPGGTVRNEQFF. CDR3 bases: TGCGCCAGCAGCCCGGGAGGTACAGTACGCAATGAGCAGTTCTTC.

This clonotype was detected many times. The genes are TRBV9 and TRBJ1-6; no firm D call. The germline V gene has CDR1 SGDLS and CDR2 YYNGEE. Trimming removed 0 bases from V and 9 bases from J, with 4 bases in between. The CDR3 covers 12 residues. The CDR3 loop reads CASSVGSSPLHF. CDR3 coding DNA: TGTGCCAGCAGCGTAGGGTCTTCACCCCTCCACTTT.

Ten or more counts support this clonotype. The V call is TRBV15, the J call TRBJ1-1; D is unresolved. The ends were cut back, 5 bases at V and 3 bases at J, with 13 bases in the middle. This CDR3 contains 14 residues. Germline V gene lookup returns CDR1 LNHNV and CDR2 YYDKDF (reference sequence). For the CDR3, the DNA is TGTGCCACCAGCCCCCGTGGGGAGGACACTGAAGCTTTCTTT. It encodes CATSPRGEDTEAFF.